This T cell receptor beta chain was sequenced for a study of CD8 T cells in ankylosing spondylitis. This clonotype has a count of ten or more. Germline CDR1 SGHTA, CDR2 FQGTGA. The CDR3 loop spans 15 amino acids. The V gene lost 5 bases and the J gene lost 6 bases, with 17 bases spanning the gap. TCRdb reprocessed the 5' RACE reads with MiXCR, giving one entry per CDR3 protein. The sample gives approximately 220,000 distinct CDR3 sequences, roughly 10% of which show up once; under 25% is in the top ten. The receptor was isolated from a male donor with ankylosing spondylitis or in good health (not recorded which). This chain connects TRBV7-3 to TRBJ2-1; D is uncertain. The sequenced material came from blood, either unsorted or a sorted T cell fraction (not recorded which). The CDR3 loop reads CASSPGFWGGNEQFF. The CDR3 bases are TGTGCCAGCAGCCCCGGTTTTTGGGGTGGCAATGAGCAGTTCTTC. The full variable domain, rest sourced from reference TRBV7-3 and TRBJ2-1, is GAGVSQTPSNKVTEKGKYVELRCDPISGHTALYWYRQSLGQGPEFLIYFQGTGAADDSGLPNDRFFAVRPEGSVSTLKIQRTERGDSAVYLCASSPGFWGGNEQFFGPGTRLTVL.